The rows below give T cell receptor beta chains drawn from one sample of a study of cytomegalovirus exposure and HLA in healthy donors. The table came from immunoSEQ multiplex PCR; TCRdb's copy has only in-frame clones and leaves some out. The data contain roughly 150,000 clones, about 76% of them singletons. Sequenced sample: PBMCs. These receptors were obtained from a woman aged 18-29 years in good health and CMV-seropositive. Both conserved end residues are part of each CDR3. Each record gives: CDR3 protein, CDR3 DNA, clone size, J gene, V gene, D gene. The D gene is left open where the match is weak. The listing skips clone size in some rows; elsewhere it reads once, few, many or a size class.

CASSQEQFQETQYF | TGCGCCAGCAGCCAAGAACAGTTCCAAGAGACCCAGTACTTC | - | TRBJ2-5 | TRBV4-3 | -
CASSLATTTVRTQYF | TGTGCCAGCAGCTTGGCGACAACGACAGTCCGCACGCAGTATTTT | - | TRBJ2-3 | TRBV5-4 | -
CASSGTGSYEQYF | TGTGCCAGCAGCGGTACAGGGTCTTACGAGCAGTACTTC | - | TRBJ2-7 | TRBV27 | -
CASSSGTEWANEKLFF | TGTGCCAGCAGCTCCGGGACAGAGTGGGCTAATGAAAAACTGTTTTTT | - | TRBJ1-4 | TRBV5-4 | TRBD1
CASSPRILAGAQLWYEQFF | TGTGCCAGCAGTCCGAGAATTCTAGCGGGGGCACAACTCTGGTATGAGCAGTTCTTC | once | TRBJ2-1 | TRBV27 | TRBD2
CASSLRLAGAMISYEQYF | TGTGCCAGCAGCCTTAGACTAGCGGGGGCCATGATTTCTTACGAGCAGTACTTC | - | TRBJ2-7 | TRBV11-2 | TRBD2
CASSLLGGPSSLYF | TGTGCCAGCAGCTTATTGGGAGGGCCCTCTAGCTTGTACTTC | few | TRBJ2-7 | TRBV7-8 | TRBD2
CASSHPSPGGGEQFF | TGTGCCAGCAGCCATCCGAGTCCAGGGGGCGGTGAGCAGTTCTTC | - | TRBJ2-1 | TRBV7-9 | TRBD1
CASSSETSRLFF | TGTGCCAGCAGTTCGGAGACTAGTAGGTTGTTTTTT | - | TRBJ2-2 | TRBV6-5 | -
CASSFRDSNEQFF | TGTGCCAGCAGCTTCCGTGATAGCAATGAGCAGTTCTTC | - | TRBJ2-1 | TRBV7-2 | -
CASSLTSGGVTDTQYF | TGTGCCAGCAGCCTTACTAGCGGGGGGGTCACAGATACGCAGTATTTT | - | TRBJ2-3 | TRBV11-3 | TRBD2
CASSLVSSGGANEQFF | TGTGCCAGCAGCTTAGTATCCAGCGGGGGGGCCAATGAGCAGTTCTTC | - | TRBJ2-1 | TRBV7-2 | TRBD2
CASLGVLPTEQFF | TGTGCCAGCCTAGGGGTTCTTCCCACTGAGCAGTTCTTC | - | TRBJ2-1 | TRBV5-8 | -
CASSQDRTQLAGEKLFF | TGCGCCAGCAGCCAAGATCGGACCCAACTAGCTGGTGAAAAACTGTTTTTT | few | TRBJ1-4 | TRBV4-3 | -
CASSERGFSNQPQHF | TGTGCCAGCAGTGAACGAGGATTTAGCAATCAGCCCCAGCATTTT | few | TRBJ1-5 | TRBV2 | -
CASSMMEGHGHEQYF | TGTGCCAGTAGTATGATGGAGGGCCACGGCCACGAGCAGTACTTC | - | TRBJ2-7 | TRBV19 | -
CASSSGLFTDTQYF | TGTGCCAGCAGCTCAGGGTTGTTCACAGATACGCAGTATTTT | - | TRBJ2-3 | TRBV5-6 | -
CASSLAAGATEAFF | TGTGCCAGCAGCTTGGCGGCAGGGGCCACTGAAGCTTTCTTT | once | TRBJ1-1 | TRBV5-4 | -
CASSRTGSGGELFF | TGTGCCAGTAGTCGGACAGGGTCGGGCGGGGAGCTGTTTTTT | once | TRBJ2-2 | TRBV19 | TRBD1
CASSIRGPESEQYF | TGTGCCAGTAGTATAAGGGGCCCGGAAAGCGAGCAGTACTTC | - | TRBJ2-7 | TRBV19 | -
CASSAIWTSGPTPDTQYF | TGTGCCAGCAGCGCGATATGGACTAGCGGGCCGACCCCAGATACGCAGTATTTT | - | TRBJ2-3 | TRBV9 | TRBD2
CASSRTGSTEAFF | TGTGCCAGCAGTCGAACAGGGTCCACTGAAGCTTTCTTT | - | TRBJ1-1 | TRBV27 | -
CASSQDYERGGREQFF | TGTGCCAGCAGCCAAGATTACGAGCGGGGGGGACGTGAGCAGTTCTTC | - | TRBJ2-1 | TRBV4-2 | TRBD2
CSVAQIAGVYEQYF | TGCAGCGTTGCCCAGATAGCGGGCGTTTACGAGCAGTACTTC | - | TRBJ2-7 | TRBV29-1 | TRBD2
CASSTQGADTEAFF | TGTGCCAGCAGTACACAGGGGGCTGACACTGAAGCTTTCTTT | - | TRBJ1-1 | TRBV27 | TRBD1
CASSFSDTQYF | TGTGCCAGCAGCTTCTCAGATACGCAGTATTTT | - | TRBJ2-3 | TRBV7-2 | -
CASSNLAGGDDEQYF | TGTGCCAGCAGCAATCTAGCGGGGGGGGACGACGAGCAGTACTTC | - | TRBJ2-7 | TRBV7-3 | TRBD2
CASSLDRSGNTIYF | TGCGCCAGCAGCCTCGACAGGTCTGGAAACACCATATATTTT | - | TRBJ1-3 | TRBV5-1 | -
CASSTGQGYGYTF | TGTGCCAGCAGCACCGGACAGGGATATGGCTACACCTTC | - | TRBJ1-2 | TRBV7-6 | TRBD1
CASSLVAGGSTEAFF | TGCGCCAGCAGCTTGGTGGCAGGGGGGAGCACTGAAGCTTTCTTT | - | TRBJ1-1 | TRBV5-1 | TRBD1
CASSRDRAETQYF | TGTGCCAGTAGTAGGGACAGGGCAGAGACCCAGTACTTC | - | TRBJ2-5 | TRBV19 | TRBD1
CASRGRRPTLKRLGNTIYF | TGTGCCAGCAGGGGGAGACGCCCTACCCTCAAAAGGCTCGGAAACACCATATATTTT | - | TRBJ1-3 | TRBV6-4 | -
CASSWAELHEQYF | TGTGCCAGCAGCTGGGCAGAGCTCCACGAGCAGTACTTC | - | TRBJ2-7 | TRBV7-2 | -
CASSSSGTDPYSNQPQHF | TGTGCCAGCAGCTCATCCGGGACAGACCCTTATAGCAATCAGCCCCAGCATTTT | - | TRBJ1-5 | TRBV5-6 | TRBD1